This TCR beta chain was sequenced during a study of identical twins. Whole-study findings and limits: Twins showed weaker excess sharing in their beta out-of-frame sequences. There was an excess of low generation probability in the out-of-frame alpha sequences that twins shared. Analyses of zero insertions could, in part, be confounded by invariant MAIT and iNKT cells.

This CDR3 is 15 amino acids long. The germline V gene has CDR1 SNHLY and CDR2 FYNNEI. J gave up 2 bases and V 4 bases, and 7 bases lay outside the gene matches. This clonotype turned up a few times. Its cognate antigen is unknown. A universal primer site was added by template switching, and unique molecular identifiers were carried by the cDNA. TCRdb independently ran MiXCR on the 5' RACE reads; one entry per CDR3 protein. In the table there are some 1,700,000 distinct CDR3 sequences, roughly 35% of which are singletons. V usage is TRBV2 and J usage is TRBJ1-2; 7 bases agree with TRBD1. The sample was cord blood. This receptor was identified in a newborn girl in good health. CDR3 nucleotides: TGTGCCAGCAGTGCCACCAACAGGGGAAACTATGGCTACACCTTC. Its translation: CASSATNRGNYGYTF.